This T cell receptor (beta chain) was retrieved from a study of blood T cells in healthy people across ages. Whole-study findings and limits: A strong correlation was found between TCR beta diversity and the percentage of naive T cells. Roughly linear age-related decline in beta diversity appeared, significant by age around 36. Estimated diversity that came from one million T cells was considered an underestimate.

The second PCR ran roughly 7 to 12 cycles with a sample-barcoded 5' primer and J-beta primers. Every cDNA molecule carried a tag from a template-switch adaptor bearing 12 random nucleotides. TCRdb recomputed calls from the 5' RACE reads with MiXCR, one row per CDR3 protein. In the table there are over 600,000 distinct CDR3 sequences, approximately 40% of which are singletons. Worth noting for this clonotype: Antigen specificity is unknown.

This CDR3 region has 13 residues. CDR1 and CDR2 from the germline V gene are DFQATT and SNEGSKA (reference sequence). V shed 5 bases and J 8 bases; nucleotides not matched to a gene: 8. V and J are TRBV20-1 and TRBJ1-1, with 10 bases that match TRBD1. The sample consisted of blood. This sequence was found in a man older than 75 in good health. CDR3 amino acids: CSAVRDRGSEAFF. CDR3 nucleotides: TGCAGTGCTGTCCGGGACAGGGGATCCGAAGCTTTCTTT.